These 16 T cell receptor beta chains came from one sample sequenced in a study of OX40 agonist ivuxolimab in advanced cancers. Libraries were built with the immunoSEQ multiplex PCR assay. Entries here come from immuneACCESS through TCRdb and include only in-frame sequences with V and J called. Some clones fail to appear in such tables; in the studies checked, an unresolved V gene covers under half of the shortfall, and the cause of the remainder is unknown. For this sample there are tens of thousands of clones; roughly 89% appear just once. 0.3% to 0.4% of the sample rests with the top ten. Specimen: CD4+ or CD8+ T cells sorted from blood, collected in a trial of the OX40 agonist ivuxolimab. These receptors were collected from an adult with an advanced solid tumor such as melanoma, head and neck, liver or kidney cancer.

This clone was observed a single time. The rearrangement joins TRBV7-3 to TRBJ2-3; D remains unclear. The length of the CDR3 is 15 residues. Germline V lookup: CDR1 SGHTA, CDR2 FQGTGA. V gave up 5 bases and J gave up 1 base, with 13 bases separating them. This chain's CDR3 is CASSPEMGGTDTQYF. The CDR3 DNA sequence: TGTGCCAGCAGCCCCGAAATGGGCGGCACAGATACGCAGTATTTT.

The chain links TRBV29-1 to TRBJ1-1; weak D call: TRBD1 (6 bases). Trimming removed 4 bases from V and 2 bases from J, with 11 bases in between. The germline V gene has CDR1 SQVTM and CDR2 ANQGSEA. The CDR3 totals 13 residues. CDR3 sequence: CSVGKGQNTEAFF. CDR3 coding DNA: TGCAGCGTTGGAAAGGGACAAAACACTGAAGCTTTCTTT.

The rearrangement links TRBV7-2 to TRBJ1-2; D is perhaps TRBD1 (6 bases). Looked up from germline, CDR1 is SGHTA and CDR2 is FQGNSA. There are 14 residues in the CDR3. V gave up 7 bases and J gave up 6 bases, with 18 bases separating them. The CDR3 sequence is CASNLPGTSDGYTF. The CDR3 region has the DNA TGTGCCAGCAACCTACCCGGGACATCAGATGGCTACACCTTC.

The chain links TRBV11-1 to TRBJ2-1; the match to TRBD1 covers 7 bases. This CDR3 is 17 amino acids long. V trimming: 2 bases; J trimming: 12 bases; junction bases outside the gene matches: 19. Germline CDR1 and CDR2: SGHAT and FQDESV (reference sequence). DNA for the CDR3: TGTGCCAGCAGCTTAATCGGAAGAACAGGGGCACTTCAAGGGCAGTTCTTC. Its protein is CASSLIGRTGALQGQFF.

A single count supports this clone. V is TRBV4-2 and J is TRBJ2-7, with 8 bases matching TRBD1. The ends lost 3 bases at V and 6 bases at J; junction bases unmatched: 4. The CDR3 totals 13 residues. Germline lookup yields CDR1 LGHNA and CDR2 YNFKEQ. CDR3: CASSQGQEGEQYF. As DNA, the CDR3 is TGTGCCAGCAGCCAGGGACAGGAGGGCGAGCAGTACTTC.

The chain joins TRBV7-3 to TRBJ2-3; maybe TRBD2 (6 bases). From germline, CDR1 is SGHTA and CDR2 FQGTGA. This CDR3 is 14 amino acids long. Trimming stripped 1 base from V and 2 bases from J, with 7 bases between. CDR3 nucleotide sequence: TGTGCCAGCAGCTTAAGGGACTTCACAGATACGCAGTATTTT. It specifies CASSLRDFTDTQYF.

This chain links TRBV4-3 with TRBJ2-1, with TRBD2 identical over 14 bases. There are 20 residues in the CDR3. The germline CDR1 and CDR2 sequences are LGHNA and YSLEER. The J segment lost 0 bases and the V segment lost 2 bases, leaving 9 bases of the junction unmatched. The CDR3 here is CASSQSGLAGGQSSYNEQFF. DNA of the CDR3: TGCGCCAGCAGCCAATCCGGACTAGCGGGGGGCCAGAGCTCCTACAATGAGCAGTTCTTC.

The CDR3 coding sequence is TGCAGCGTTGATTTACTTGGGAACACTGAAGCTTTCTTT. Translated, it gives CSVDLLGNTEAFF. The chain combines TRBV29-1 with TRBJ1-1; D not resolved. Per germline, CDR1 SQVTM and CDR2 ANQGSEA. V lost 3 bases and J 1 base, leaving 9 bases between the germline ends. The CDR3 is 13 amino acids.

This chain joins TRBV5-4 and TRBJ1-4, with D possibly being TRBD1 (5 bases). Germline CDR1 and CDR2: SGHNT and YYREEE (reference sequence). V lost 2 bases, J lost 4 bases, and 12 bases lay in between. CDR3 length equals 15 residues. The CDR3 reads CASSFFGTRNEKLFF. The CDR3 DNA reads TGTGCCAGCAGCTTTTTTGGGACGCGTAATGAAAAACTGTTTTTT.

This chain uses TRBV7-9 with TRBJ2-5, with TRBD2 matching 7 bases. CDR1 and CDR2 from the germline V gene are SEHNR and FQNEAQ (reference sequence). With V trimmed by 4 bases and J by 2 bases, 4 bases remained unmatched. CDR3 length: 14 amino acids. CDR3 coding DNA: TGTGCCAGCAGCTCGCCGGGACTACAAGAGACCCAGTACTTC. It yields the protein CASSSPGLQETQYF.

V and J are TRBV5-1 and TRBJ2-7; 7 bases line up with TRBD1. The V segment lost 4 bases and the J segment 3 bases; nucleotides outside the gene matches: 7. CDR3 length: 14 amino acids. CDR1 is SGHRS and CDR2 is YFSETQ in the germline V gene. The DNA of the CDR3 is TGCGCCAGCAGCCCCCCGGGACAGATCTACGAGCAGTACTTC. This gives the protein CASSPPGQIYEQYF.

The V gene is TRBV4-3, the J gene TRBJ2-5; 7 nucleotides agree with TRBD2. V lost 0 bases, J lost 5 bases, and 6 bases stayed unmatched. This CDR3 contains 15 residues. Germline CDR1 is LGHNA and CDR2 is YSLEER. The CDR3 protein is CASSQDPQGGETQYF. The CDR3 bases are TGCGCCAGCAGCCAAGATCCCCAGGGAGGGGAGACCCAGTACTTC.

The rearrangement joins TRBV7-9 to TRBJ1-2, with D perhaps TRBD1 (6 bases). The germline V gene has CDR1 SEHNR and CDR2 FQNEAQ (reference sequence). This CDR3 contains 15 residues. Deletions cut 2 bases from V and 3 bases from J, with 13 bases between. The CDR3 sequence is CASSLTQGADYGYTF. In DNA, the CDR3 is TGTGCCAGCAGCTTAACACAGGGAGCGGACTATGGCTACACCTTC.

This chain uses TRBV5-1 with TRBJ2-5; either TRBD1 or TRBD2 may supply D (6 bases each). The V end was cut by 0 bases, the J end by 5 bases, with 14 bases between. The CDR3 has 15 residues. CDR1 and CDR2 (germline): SGHRS, YFSETQ. The DNA for the CDR3 is TGCGCCAGCAGCTTGGAGGCCGGGGGCTGGGAGACCCAGTACTTC. This translates into CASSLEAGGWETQYF. The complete variable domain, with remaining parts taken from reference TRBV5-1 and TRBJ2-5, reads KAGVTQTPRYLIKTRGQQVTLSCSPISGHRSVSWYQQTPGQGLQFLFEYFSETQRNKGNFPGRFSGRQFSNSRSEMNVSTLELGDSALYLCASSLEAGGWETQYFGPGTRLLVL.

CDR3 residues: CASNTDTQYF. CDR3 nucleotides: TGTGCCTCAAACACAGATACGCAGTATTTT. The chain couples TRBV30 to TRBJ2-3; D remains ambiguous. The V gene's germline CDR1 is GTSNPN and CDR2 SVGIG (reference sequence). There are 10 residues in the CDR3. V gave up 7 bases and J gave up 2 bases, with 4 bases separating them.

The chain carries TRBV5-8 and TRBJ2-3; 9 bases fit TRBD1. With V trimmed by 1 base and J by 2 bases, 8 bases remained unmatched. The V gene's germline CDR1 is SGHTS and CDR2 YDEGEE. The CDR3 has 17 amino acids. The CDR3 coding sequence is TGTGCCAGCAGCTTGCTACAGGGGGCCTTATTCACAGATACGCAGTATTTT. It yields the protein CASSLLQGALFTDTQYF.